The text below deals with one T cell receptor (beta chain). Its antigen is currently unknown. The CDR3 is made up of 19 amino acids. With V trimmed by 6 bases and J by 0 bases, 14 bases remained unmatched. CDR1 is SGHAT and CDR2 is FQNNGV in the germline V gene. The PCR contained 60 Vbeta and 13 Jbeta primers. The protocol was immunoSEQ multiplex PCR, while the TCRdb copy is restricted to in-frame clones and leaves out a portion. This sample has about 150,000 clones, with roughly 80% found just once. These data belong to a study of cytomegalovirus exposure and HLA in healthy donors. About the study: Earlier sequencing of approximately 180 million T cells yielded about 120 million unique TCR beta sequences. Roughly 80 million unique TCRs from HLA-typed donors made up an early data release.

Study results and limitations: Of the V segments, some could not be distinguished, including TRBV6-2 and TRBV6-3, and were excluded.

The receptor's source is a man aged 18 to 29 in good health and CMV-seronegative. The material sequenced was PBMCs. The chain links TRBV11-2 to TRBJ2-3, with 11 bases identical to TRBD2. The CDR3 here is CASRPPPSGRLVSTDTQYF. For the CDR3, the DNA is TGTGCCAGCAGACCCCCTCCTAGCGGGAGGTTAGTAAGCACAGATACGCAGTATTTT.